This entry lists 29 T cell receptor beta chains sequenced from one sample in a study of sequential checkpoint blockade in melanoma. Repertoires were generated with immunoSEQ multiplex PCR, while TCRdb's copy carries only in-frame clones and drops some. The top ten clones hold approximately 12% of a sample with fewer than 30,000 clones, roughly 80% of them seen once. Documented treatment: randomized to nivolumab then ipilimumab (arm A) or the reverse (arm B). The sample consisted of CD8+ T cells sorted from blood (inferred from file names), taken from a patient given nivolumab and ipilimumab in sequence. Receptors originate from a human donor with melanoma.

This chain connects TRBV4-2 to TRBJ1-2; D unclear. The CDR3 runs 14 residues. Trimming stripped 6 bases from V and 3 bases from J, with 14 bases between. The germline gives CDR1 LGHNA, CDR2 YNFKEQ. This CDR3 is CASRGKEGDYGYTF. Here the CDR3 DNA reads TGTGCCAGCAGGGGGAAGGAGGGAGACTATGGCTACACCTTC.

Here the CDR3 DNA reads TGTGCCAGTAGGGAGGTGGATGGCTACACCTTC. Translated: CASREVDGYTF. This rearrangement joins TRBV19 to TRBJ1-2; D unclear. Germline loops: CDR1 LNHDA, CDR2 SQIVND (reference sequence). CDR3 length: 11 amino acids. The V end was cut by 6 bases, the J end by 6 bases, with 8 bases between.

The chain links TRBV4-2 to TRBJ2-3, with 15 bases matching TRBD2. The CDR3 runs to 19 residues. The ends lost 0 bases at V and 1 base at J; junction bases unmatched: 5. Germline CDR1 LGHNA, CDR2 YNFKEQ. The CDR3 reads CASSQEGTSGGPGTDTQYF. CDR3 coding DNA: TGTGCCAGCAGCCAAGAGGGGACTAGCGGGGGGCCCGGCACAGATACGCAGTATTTT.

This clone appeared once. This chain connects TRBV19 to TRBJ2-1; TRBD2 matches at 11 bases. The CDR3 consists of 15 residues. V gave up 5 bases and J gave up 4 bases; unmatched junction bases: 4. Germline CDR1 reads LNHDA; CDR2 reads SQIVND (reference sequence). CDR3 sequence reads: CASSFSGGGYNEQFF. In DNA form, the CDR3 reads TGTGCCAGTAGTTTTAGCGGGGGGGGATACAATGAGCAGTTCTTC.

CDR3 bases: TGTGCCAGCAGTCTTCACCCGGGACAGGGTTTCGGCGAGCAGTACTTC. It is translated as CASSLHPGQGFGEQYF. The gene calls are TRBV5-5 and TRBJ2-7; 9 bases agree with TRBD1. CDR3 size: 16 residues. With 5 bases clipped from V and 6 bases from J, the junction kept 15 bases outside the gene matches. CDR1 SGHKS and CDR2 YYEKEE come from the germline V gene (reference sequence).

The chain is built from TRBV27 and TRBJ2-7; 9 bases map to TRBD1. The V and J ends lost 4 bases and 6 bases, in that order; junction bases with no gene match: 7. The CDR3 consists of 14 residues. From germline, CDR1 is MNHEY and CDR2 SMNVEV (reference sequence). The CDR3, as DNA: TGTGCCAGCAGTTCCTTTGGGACAGGGATCGAGCAGTACTTC. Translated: CASSSFGTGIEQYF.

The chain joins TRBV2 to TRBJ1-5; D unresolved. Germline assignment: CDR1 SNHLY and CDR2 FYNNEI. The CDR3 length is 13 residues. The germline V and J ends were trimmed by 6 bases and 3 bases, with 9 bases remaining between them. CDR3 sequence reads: CASRAGNNQPQHF. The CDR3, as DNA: TGTGCCAGCAGAGCCGGGAACAATCAGCCCCAGCATTTT.

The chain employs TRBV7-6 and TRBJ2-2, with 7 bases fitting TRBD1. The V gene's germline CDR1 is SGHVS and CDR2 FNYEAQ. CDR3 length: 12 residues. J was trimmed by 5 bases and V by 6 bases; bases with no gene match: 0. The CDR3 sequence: CASRTGTGELFF. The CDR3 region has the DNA TGTGCCAGCAGGACAGGGACCGGGGAGCTGTTTTTT.

DNA for the CDR3: TGTGCCAGCTCCTCGAGAGAGCAAACTGAAGCTTTCTTT. It encodes CASSSREQTEAFF. The chain recombines TRBV6-5 with TRBJ1-1; D is unresolved. The CDR3 runs 13 residues. Per the germline V gene, CDR1 is MNHEY and CDR2 is SVGAGI. V was shortened by 8 bases and J by 5 bases, with 15 bases between the two germline ends.

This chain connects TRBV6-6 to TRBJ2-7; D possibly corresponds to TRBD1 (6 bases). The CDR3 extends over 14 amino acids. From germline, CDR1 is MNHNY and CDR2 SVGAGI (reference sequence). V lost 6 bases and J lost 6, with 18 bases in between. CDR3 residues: CASSPGTGWFEQYF. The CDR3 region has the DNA TGTGCCAGCAGCCCTGGAACAGGGTGGTTCGAGCAGTACTTC.

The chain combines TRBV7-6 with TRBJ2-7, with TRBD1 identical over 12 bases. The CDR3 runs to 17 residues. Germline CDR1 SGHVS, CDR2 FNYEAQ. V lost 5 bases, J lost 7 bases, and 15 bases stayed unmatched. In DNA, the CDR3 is TGTGCCAGCAGCCACCCCGGGGGGGGGACAGGGGGCGAGGAGCAGTACTTC. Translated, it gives CASSHPGGGTGGEEQYF.

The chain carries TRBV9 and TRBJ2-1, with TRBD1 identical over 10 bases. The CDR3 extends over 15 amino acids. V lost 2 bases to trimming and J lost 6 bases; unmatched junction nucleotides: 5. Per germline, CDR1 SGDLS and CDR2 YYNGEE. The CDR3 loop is CASSVGTGEGNEQFF. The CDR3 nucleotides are TGTGCCAGCAGCGTTGGGACAGGGGAGGGCAATGAGCAGTTCTTC. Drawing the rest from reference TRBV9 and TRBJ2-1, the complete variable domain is DSGVTQTPKHLITATGQRVTLRCSPRSGDLSVYWYQQSLDQGLQFLIQYYNGEERAKGNILERFSAQQFPDLHSELNLSSLELGDSALYFCASSVGTGEGNEQFFGPGTRLTVL.

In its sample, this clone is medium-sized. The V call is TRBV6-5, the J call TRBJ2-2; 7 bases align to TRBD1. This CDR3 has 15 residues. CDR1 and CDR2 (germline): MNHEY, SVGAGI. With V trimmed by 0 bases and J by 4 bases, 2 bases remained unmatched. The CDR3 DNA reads TGTGCCAGCAGTTACTCGACAGGGATCACCGGGGAGCTGTTTTTT. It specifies CASSYSTGITGELFF.

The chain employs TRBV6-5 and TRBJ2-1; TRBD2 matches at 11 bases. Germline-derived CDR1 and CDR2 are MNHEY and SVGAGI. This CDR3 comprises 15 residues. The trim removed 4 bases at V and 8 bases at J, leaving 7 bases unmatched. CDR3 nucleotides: TGTGCCAGCAGTTTACTAGCGGGGGTAAGGGATGAGCAGTTCTTC. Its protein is CASSLLAGVRDEQFF.

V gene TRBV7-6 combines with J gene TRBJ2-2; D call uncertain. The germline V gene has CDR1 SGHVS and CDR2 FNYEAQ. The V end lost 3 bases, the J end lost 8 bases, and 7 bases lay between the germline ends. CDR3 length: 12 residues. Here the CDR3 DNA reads TGTGCCAGCAGCTTCTGGAGAGGGGAGCTGTTTTTT. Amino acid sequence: CASSFWRGELFF.

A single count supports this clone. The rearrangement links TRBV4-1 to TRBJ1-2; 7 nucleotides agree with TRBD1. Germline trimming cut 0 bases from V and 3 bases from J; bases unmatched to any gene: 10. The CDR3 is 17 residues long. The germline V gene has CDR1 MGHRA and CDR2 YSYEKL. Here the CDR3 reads CASSQDPRTGGYYGYTF. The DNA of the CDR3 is TGCGCCAGCAGCCAAGACCCGAGGACAGGAGGCTACTATGGCTACACCTTC.

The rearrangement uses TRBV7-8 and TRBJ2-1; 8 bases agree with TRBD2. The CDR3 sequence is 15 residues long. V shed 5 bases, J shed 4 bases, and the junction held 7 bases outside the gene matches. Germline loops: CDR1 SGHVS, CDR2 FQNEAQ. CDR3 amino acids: CASSVSGGLYNEQFF. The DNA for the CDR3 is TGTGCCAGCAGCGTCAGCGGGGGACTATACAATGAGCAGTTCTTC.

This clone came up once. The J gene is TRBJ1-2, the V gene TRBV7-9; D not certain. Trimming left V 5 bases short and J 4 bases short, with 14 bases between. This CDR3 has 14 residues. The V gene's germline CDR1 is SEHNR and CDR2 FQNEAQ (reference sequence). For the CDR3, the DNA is TGTGCCAGCAGCCCCCGAGGGCACTTCTATGGCTACACCTTC. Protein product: CASSPRGHFYGYTF.

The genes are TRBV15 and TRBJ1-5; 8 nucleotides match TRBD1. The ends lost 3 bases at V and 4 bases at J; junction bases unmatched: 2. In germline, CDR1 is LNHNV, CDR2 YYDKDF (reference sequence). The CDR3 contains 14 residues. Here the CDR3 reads CATSRTGENQPQHF. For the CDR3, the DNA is TGTGCCACCAGCAGGACAGGGGAAAATCAGCCCCAGCATTTT.

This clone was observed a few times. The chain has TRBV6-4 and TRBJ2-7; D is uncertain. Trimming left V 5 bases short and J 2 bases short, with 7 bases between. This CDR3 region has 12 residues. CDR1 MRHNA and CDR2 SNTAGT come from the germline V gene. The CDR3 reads CASSPNPYEQYF. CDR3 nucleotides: TGTGCCAGCAGTCCCAATCCCTACGAGCAGTACTTC.

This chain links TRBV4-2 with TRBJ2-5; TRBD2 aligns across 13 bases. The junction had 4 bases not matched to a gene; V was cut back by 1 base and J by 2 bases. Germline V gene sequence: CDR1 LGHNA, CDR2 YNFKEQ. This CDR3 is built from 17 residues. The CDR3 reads CASSQGLAGGKQETQYF. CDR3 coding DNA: TGTGCCAGCAGCCAAGGACTAGCGGGGGGTAAACAAGAGACCCAGTACTTC.

CDR3 amino acids: CARSQRGFGGNTIYF. For the CDR3, the DNA is TGTGCCAGAAGCCAACGGGGATTCGGGGGAAACACCATATATTTT. The V call is TRBV5-3, the J call TRBJ1-3; D call uncertain. TRBV5-3 is labeled an ORF, and its function is uncertain. V was cut by 4 bases and J by 4 bases, with 15 bases left in between. The CDR3 loop spans 15 amino acids.

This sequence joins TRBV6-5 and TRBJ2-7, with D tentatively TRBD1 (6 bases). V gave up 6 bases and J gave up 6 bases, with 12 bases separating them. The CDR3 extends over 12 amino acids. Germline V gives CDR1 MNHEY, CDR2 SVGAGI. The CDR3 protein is CASSSRGSEQYF. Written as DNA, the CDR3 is TGTGCCAGCAGCTCCAGGGGCTCCGAGCAGTACTTC.

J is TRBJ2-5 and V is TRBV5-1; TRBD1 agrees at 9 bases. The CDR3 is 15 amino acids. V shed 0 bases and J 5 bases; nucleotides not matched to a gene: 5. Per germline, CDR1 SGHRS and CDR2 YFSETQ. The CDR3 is CASSLEGQGFETQYF. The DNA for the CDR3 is TGCGCCAGCAGCTTGGAGGGACAGGGCTTTGAGACCCAGTACTTC.

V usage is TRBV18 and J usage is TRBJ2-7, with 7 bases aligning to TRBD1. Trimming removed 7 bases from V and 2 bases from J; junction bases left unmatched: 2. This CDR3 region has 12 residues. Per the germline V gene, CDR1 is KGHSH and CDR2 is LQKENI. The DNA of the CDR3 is TGTGCCAGCTTCGACAGGGCCTACGAGCAGTACTTC. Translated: CASFDRAYEQYF.

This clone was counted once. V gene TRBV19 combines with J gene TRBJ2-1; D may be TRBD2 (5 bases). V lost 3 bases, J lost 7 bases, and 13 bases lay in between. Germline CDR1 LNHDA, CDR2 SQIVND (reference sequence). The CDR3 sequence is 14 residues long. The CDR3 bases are TGTGCCAGTAGTATGAGGCTAGAGGGTAATGAGCAGTTCTTC. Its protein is CASSMRLEGNEQFF.

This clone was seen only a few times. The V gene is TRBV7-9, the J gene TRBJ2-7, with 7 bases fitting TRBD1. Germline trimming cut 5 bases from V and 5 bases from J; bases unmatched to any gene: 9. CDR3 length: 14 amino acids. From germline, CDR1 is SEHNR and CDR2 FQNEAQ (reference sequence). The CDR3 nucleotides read TGTGCCAGCAGCACCCCGTCGACAGGGAACGAGCAGTACTTC. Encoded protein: CASSTPSTGNEQYF.

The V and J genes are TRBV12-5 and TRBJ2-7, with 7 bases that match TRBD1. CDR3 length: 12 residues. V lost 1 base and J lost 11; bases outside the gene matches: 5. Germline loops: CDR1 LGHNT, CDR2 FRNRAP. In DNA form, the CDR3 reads TGTGCTAGTGGTTTGGGGGACAGACGAAAGTACTTC. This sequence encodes CASGLGDRRKYF.

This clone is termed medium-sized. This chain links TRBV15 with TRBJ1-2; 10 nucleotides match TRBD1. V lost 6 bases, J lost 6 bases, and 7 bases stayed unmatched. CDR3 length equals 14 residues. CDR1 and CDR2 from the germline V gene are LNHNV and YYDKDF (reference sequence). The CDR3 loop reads CATRGGGQGDGYTF. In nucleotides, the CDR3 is TGTGCCACCAGGGGAGGCGGACAGGGGGATGGCTACACCTTC.